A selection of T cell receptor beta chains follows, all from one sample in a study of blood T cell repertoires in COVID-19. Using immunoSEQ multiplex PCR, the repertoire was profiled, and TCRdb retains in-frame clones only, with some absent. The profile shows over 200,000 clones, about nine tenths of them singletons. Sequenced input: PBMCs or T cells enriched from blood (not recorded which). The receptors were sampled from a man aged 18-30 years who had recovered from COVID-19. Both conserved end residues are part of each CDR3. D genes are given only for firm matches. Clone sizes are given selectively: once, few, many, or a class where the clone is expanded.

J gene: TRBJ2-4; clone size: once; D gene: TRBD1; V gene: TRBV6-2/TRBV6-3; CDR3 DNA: TGTGCCAGCAGCTTCCGGGACAGGGGAGCCAAAAACATTCAGTACTTC; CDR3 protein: CASSFRDRGAKNIQYF
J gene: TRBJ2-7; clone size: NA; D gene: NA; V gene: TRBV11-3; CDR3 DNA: TGTGCCAGCAGCTTAACGGCGGTCTCCTACGAGCAGTACTTC; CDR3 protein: CASSLTAVSYEQYF
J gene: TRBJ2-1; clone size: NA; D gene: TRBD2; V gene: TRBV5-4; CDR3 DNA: TGTGCCAGCAGCTTGGCCGGGACTAGGTCCCATGAGCAGTTCTTC; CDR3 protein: CASSLAGTRSHEQFF
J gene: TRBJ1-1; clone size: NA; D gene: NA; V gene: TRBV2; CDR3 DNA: TGTGCCAGCAGTGCGGAGAGGGTTAGGAACACTGAAGCTTTCTTT; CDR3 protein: CASSAERVRNTEAFF
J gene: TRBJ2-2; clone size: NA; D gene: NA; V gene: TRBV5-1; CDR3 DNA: TGCGCCAGCAGCTTCGATCGGTCGGACACCGGGGAGCTGTTTTTT; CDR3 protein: CASSFDRSDTGELFF
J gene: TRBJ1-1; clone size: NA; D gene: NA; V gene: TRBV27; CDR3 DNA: TGTGCCAGCAGTTTATCGTGGGTGTGGGGAGGCACTGAAGCTTTCTTT; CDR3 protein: CASSLSWVWGGTEAFF
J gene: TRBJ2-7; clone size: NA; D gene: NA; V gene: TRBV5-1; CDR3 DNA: TGCGCCAGCAGCCCCCGATCGACTAGCTACGAGCAGTACTTC; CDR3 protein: CASSPRSTSYEQYF
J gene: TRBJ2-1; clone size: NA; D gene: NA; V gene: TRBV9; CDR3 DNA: TGTGCCAGCGGCGGGATAGCGGATACCTACAATGAGCAGTTCTTC; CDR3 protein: CASGGIADTYNEQFF
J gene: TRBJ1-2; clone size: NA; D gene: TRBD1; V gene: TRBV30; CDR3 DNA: TGTGCTCACATAAATCGAGGGGGCTTAGCTAACTATGGCTACACCTTC; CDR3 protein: CAHINRGGLANYGYTF
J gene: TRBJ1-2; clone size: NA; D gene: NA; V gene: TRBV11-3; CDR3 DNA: TGTGCCAGCAGCTTACAAGGGGCTAACTATGGCTACACCTTC; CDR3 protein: CASSLQGANYGYTF
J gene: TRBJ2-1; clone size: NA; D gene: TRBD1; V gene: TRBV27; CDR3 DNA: TGTGCCAGCAGTTCGCTTACGACAGGGAGCTCCTACAATGAGCAGTTCTTC; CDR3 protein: CASSSLTTGSSYNEQFF
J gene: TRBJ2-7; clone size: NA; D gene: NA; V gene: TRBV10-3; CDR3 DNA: TGTGCCATCAGTGATTACGGGGGTTCCTACGAGCAGTACTTC; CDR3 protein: CAISDYGGSYEQYF
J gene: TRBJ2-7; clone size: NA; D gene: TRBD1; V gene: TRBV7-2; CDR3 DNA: TGTGCCAGCACCCAAGACAGGGCGTTGTCCTACGAGCAGTACTTC; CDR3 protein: CASTQDRALSYEQYF
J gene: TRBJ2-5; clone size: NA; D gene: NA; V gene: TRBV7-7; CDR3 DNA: TGTGCTAGCAGTCGGACAGAAAAAGAGACCCAGTACTTC; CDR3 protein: CASSRTEKETQYF
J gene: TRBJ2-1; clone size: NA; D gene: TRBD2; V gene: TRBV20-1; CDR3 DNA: TGCAGTGCTAGTCCAAGCGGGAGGGGTAATGAGCAGTTCTTC; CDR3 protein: CSASPSGRGNEQFF
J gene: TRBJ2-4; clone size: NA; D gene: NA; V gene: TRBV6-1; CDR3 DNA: TGTGCCAGCAGTGAAGCAGGTCGGGGATGGAGGAACATTCAGTACTTC; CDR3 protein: CASSEAGRGWRNIQYF
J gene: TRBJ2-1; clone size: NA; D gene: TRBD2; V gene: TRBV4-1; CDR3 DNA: TGCGCCAGCAGCCAGGCCACTAGCGGGAGTAGGAATGAGCAGTTCTTC; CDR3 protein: CASSQATSGSRNEQFF
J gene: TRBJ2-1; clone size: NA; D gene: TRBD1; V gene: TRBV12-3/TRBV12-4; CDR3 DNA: TGTGCCAGCAGAAGGGACAGGGGGAATGAGCAGTTCTTC; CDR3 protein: CASRRDRGNEQFF
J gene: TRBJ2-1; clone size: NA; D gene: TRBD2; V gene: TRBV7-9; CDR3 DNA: TGTGCCAGCAGCTTAGCGCGCCTAGCGGGCTCCTACAATGAGCAGTTCTTC; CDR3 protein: CASSLARLAGSYNEQFF
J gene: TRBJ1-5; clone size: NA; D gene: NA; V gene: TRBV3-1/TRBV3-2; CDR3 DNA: TGTGCCAGCAGCCAAGTCGAGGATCAGCCCCAGCATTTT; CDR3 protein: CASSQVEDQPQHF
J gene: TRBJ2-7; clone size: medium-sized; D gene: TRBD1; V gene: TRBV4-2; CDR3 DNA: TGTGCCAGCAGCCAAGCGGGACAGGAGATCTCCTACGAGCAGTACTTC; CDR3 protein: CASSQAGQEISYEQYF
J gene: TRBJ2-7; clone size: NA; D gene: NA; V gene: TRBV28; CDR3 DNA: TGTGCCAGCAGTACCCCGAGTATAACCTACGAGCAGTACTTC; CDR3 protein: CASSTPSITYEQYF
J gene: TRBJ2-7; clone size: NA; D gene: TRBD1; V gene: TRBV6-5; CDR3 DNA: TGTGCCAGCGGGACAGGGGGCTCCTACGAGCAGTACTTC; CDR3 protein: CASGTGGSYEQYF
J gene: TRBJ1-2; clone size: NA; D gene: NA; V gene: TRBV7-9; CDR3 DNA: TGTGCCAGCAGCTTAGGTCGACAGATCTATGGCTACACCTTC; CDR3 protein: CASSLGRQIYGYTF
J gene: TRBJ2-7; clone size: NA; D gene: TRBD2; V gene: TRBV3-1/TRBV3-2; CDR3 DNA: TGTGCCAGCAGCCAAGAAAGCGGGAGGGCCCCCCAGTACTTC; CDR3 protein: CASSQESGRAPQYF
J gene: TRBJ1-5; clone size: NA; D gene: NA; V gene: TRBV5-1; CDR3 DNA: TGCGCCAGCAGCCCGTACGGAGGCAATCAGCCCCAGCATTTT; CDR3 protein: CASSPYGGNQPQHF
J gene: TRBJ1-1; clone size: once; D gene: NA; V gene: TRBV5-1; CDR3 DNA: TGCGCCAGCAGCGCAGTGCAGGGCCAAATGAACACTGAAGCTTTCTTT; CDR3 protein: CASSAVQGQMNTEAFF
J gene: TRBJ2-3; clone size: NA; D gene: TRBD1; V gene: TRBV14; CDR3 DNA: TGTGCCAGCAGCCAAGAGACAGGGGGCAGAGATACGCAGTATTTT; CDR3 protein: CASSQETGGRDTQYF
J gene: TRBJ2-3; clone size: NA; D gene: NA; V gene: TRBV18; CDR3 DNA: TGTGCCAGCTCTACGGGGGGCACAGATACGCAGTATTTT; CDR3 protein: CASSTGGTDTQYF
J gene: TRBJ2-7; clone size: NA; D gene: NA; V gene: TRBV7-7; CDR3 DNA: TGTGTATTAAGCCCCCTGTCCTACGAGCAGTACTTC; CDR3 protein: CVLSPLSYEQYF
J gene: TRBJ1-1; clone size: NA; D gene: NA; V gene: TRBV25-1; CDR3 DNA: TGTGCCAGCAGAACAGCGGCCACTGAAGCTTTCTTT; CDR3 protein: CASRTAATEAFF
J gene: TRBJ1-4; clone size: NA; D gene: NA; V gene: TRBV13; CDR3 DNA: TGTGCCAGCAGCTTAGGGCAGGGAGGTGAAAAACTGTTTTTT; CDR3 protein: CASSLGQGGEKLFF
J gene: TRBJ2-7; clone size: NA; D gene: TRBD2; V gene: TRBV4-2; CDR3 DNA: TGTGCCAGCAGCCAAGACGTGGCTAGCGGGAGCTCCTACGAGCAGTACTTC; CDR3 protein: CASSQDVASGSSYEQYF
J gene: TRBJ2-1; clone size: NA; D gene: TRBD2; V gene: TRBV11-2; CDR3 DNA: TGTGCCAGCAGCTTAAGAGAACTAGCGGGAGGCCACATCTACAATGAGCAGTTCTTC; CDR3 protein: CASSLRELAGGHIYNEQFF
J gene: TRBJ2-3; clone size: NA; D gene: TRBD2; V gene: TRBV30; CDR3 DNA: TGTGCCTGGAGCCCCTTACTAGCGGGGGGAACAGATACGCAGTATTTT; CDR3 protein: CAWSPLLAGGTDTQYF
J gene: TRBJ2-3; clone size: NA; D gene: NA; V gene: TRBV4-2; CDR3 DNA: TGTGCCAGCAGCCAAGCCAACACAGATACGCAGTATTTT; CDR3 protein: CASSQANTDTQYF
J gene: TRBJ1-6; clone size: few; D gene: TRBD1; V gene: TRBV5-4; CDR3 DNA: TGTGCCAGCAGCGCCCCGGCGACAGGGCGGCAAGGTACCCTCCACTTT; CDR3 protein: CASSAPATGRQGTLHF
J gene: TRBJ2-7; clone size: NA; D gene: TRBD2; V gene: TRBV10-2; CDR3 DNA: TGCGCCAGCGGATCCGACGGCGGGGGGGAAGGGGAGCAGTACTTC; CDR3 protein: CASGSDGGGEGEQYF
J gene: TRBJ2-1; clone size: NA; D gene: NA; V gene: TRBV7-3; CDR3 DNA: TGTGCCAGCAGCTCTGTCGGGAGCTCCTACAATGAGCAGTTCTTC; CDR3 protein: CASSSVGSSYNEQFF
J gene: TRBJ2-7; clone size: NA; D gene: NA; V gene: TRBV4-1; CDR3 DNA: TGCGCCAGCAGCCAGCTAAGCTCCTACGAGCAGTACTTC; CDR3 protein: CASSQLSSYEQYF
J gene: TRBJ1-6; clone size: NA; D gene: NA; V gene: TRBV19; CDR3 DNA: TGTGCCAGTACCTCCTTAGTATCGTCCTCAGGGGCACCCCTCCACTTT; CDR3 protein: CASTSLVSSSGAPLHF
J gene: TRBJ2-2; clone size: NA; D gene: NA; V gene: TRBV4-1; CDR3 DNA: TGCGCCAGCAGCCAAGATTTCCCAGGGGCGAACACCGGGGAGCTGTTTTTT; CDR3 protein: CASSQDFPGANTGELFF
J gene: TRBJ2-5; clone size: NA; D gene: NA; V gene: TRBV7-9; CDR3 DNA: TGTGCCAGCAGCTTAGGCCCAGGGTTAAAGACCCAGTACTTC; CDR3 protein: CASSLGPGLKTQYF
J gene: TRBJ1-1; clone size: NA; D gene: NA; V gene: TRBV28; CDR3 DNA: TGTGCCAGCAGTCCTCAGGGCCAGAACACTGAAGCTTTCTTT; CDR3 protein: CASSPQGQNTEAFF
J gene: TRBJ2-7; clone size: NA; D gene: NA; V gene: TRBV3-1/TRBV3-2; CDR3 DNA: TGTGCCAGCAGCCAGGTAGCCTACGAGCAGTACTTC; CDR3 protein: CASSQVAYEQYF
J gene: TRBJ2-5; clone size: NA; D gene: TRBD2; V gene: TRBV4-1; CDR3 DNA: TGCGCCAGCAGCCTTTTAGCGGGAGGAGAGACCCAGTACTTC; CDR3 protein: CASSLLAGGETQYF
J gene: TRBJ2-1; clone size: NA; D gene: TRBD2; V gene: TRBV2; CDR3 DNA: TGTGCCAGCAGTGAAACTAGCGGGGGGTACTACAATGAGCAGTTCTTC; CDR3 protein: CASSETSGGYYNEQFF
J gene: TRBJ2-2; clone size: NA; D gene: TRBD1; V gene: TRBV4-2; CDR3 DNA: TGTGCCAGCAGCCAAGGGACAGGGAACACCGGGGAGCTGTTTTTT; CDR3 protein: CASSQGTGNTGELFF
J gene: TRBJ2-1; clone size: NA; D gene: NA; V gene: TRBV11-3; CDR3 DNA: TGTGCCAGCAGCTTAAGCGGCCAGCGGTGGGGTGAGCAGTTCTTC; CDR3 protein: CASSLSGQRWGEQFF
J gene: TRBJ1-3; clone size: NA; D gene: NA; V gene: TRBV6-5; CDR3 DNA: TGTGCCAGCAGCAAGACAGGCTCTGGAAACACCATATATTTT; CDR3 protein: CASSKTGSGNTIYF
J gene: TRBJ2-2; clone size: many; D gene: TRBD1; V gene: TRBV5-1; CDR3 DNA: TGCGCCAGCAGCTCGGGACAGGGATACACCGGGGAGCTGTTTTTT; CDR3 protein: CASSSGQGYTGELFF
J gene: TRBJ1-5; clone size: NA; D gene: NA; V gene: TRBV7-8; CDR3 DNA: TGTGCCAGCAGCTTCCGCGGGGGCCGGGGGGATCAGCCCCAGCATTTT; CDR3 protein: CASSFRGGRGDQPQHF
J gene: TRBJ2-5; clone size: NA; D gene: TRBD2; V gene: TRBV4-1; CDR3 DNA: TGCGCCAGCAGCCGAGGTAGCGGGAGCGGGGGAGAGACCCAGTACTTC; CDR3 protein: CASSRGSGSGGETQYF